Following are 18 T cell receptor beta chains from one sample sequenced in a study of neurological immune-mediated disorders. Using its own MiXCR run on the 5' RACE reads, TCRdb lists one record per CDR3 protein. The data hold 50,000 to 70,000 distinct CDR3 sequences, with 3% to 3.5% observed a single time. The sequenced sample consisted of PBMCs. These receptors were collected from a man aged 35 to 55 with multiple sclerosis.

The table lists this clonotype with many counts. The chain recombines TRBV12-3 or TRBV12-4 with TRBJ2-6, with 7 positions matching TRBD2. With V trimmed by 7 bases and J by 2 bases, 5 bases remained unmatched. The CDR3 extends over 15 amino acids. CDR3 bases: TGTGCCAGCACCTGGGGAGGGACTGGGGCCAACGTCCTGACTTTC. This encodes CASTWGGTGANVLTF.

This clonotype was counted at least ten times. The V gene is TRBV7-2, the J gene TRBJ2-5; TRBD2 is a possible D gene (6 bases). CDR1 SGHTA and CDR2 FQGNSA come from the germline V gene. The CDR3 runs to 14 residues. The V end was cut by 4 bases, the J end by 7 bases, with 16 bases between. The CDR3 bases are TGTGCCAGCAGCTCCTTGACTAGATTTGCGACCCAGTACTTC. It yields the protein CASSSLTRFATQYF. The full variable domain, with the rest looked up from reference TRBV7-2 and TRBJ2-5, is GAGVSQSPSNKVTEKGKDVELRCDPISGHTALYWYRQSLGQGLEFLIYFQGNSAPDKSGLPSDRFSAERTGGSVSTLTIQRTQQEDSAVYLCASSSLTRFATQYFGPGTRLLVL.

In its sample, this clonotype was seen many times. This chain uses TRBV27 with TRBJ2-2, with D uncertain. Trimming took 5 bases from V and 1 from J, leaving 8 bases between them. The CDR3 spans 14 residues. Germline V CDR1 and CDR2: MNHEY, SMNVEV (reference sequence). CDR3 in amino acids: CASSQEMNTGELFF. For the CDR3, the DNA is TGTGCCAGCAGTCAGGAGATGAACACCGGGGAGCTGTTTTTT.

Ten or more counts support this clonotype. The CDR3 region is CASRYRQGAFETQYF. Written as DNA, the CDR3 is TGTGCCAGCAGATACCGACAGGGGGCCTTTGAGACCCAGTACTTC. The chain has TRBV7-8 and TRBJ2-5; 10 bases line up with TRBD1. CDR3 length equals 15 residues. The germline CDR1 and CDR2 sequences are SGHVS and FQNEAQ. V gave up 6 bases and J gave up 5 bases; unmatched junction bases: 9. The variable domain in full, completed from reference TRBV7-8 and TRBJ2-5, reads GAGVSQSPRYKVAKRGQDVALRCDPISGHVSLFWYQQALGQGPEFLTYFQNEAQLDKSGLPSDRFFAERPEGSVSTLKIQRTQQEDSAVYLCASRYRQGAFETQYFGPGTRLLVL.

This clonotype occurred many times. The chain is built from TRBV25-1 and TRBJ1-2; the D is unclear. The CDR3 sequence is 11 residues long. In germline, CDR1 is MGHDK, CDR2 SYGVNS. V lost 6 bases and J lost 6, with 8 bases in between. The CDR3 spells CASRFGDGYTF. DNA of the CDR3: TGTGCCAGCAGGTTTGGTGATGGCTACACCTTC.

This clonotype has a count of ten or more. The chain links TRBV5-1 to TRBJ2-5, with TRBD1 matching over 9 bases. V trimming: 4 bases; J trimming: 1 base; junction bases outside the gene matches: 11. Germline values: CDR1 SGHRS, CDR2 YFSETQ. The CDR3 contains 17 residues. CDR3 sequence reads: CASSVRRGQGPQETQYF. Written as DNA, the CDR3 is TGCGCCAGCAGCGTACGCCGGGGACAGGGACCCCAAGAGACCCAGTACTTC.

This clonotype was seen ten or more times. V is TRBV6-6 and J is TRBJ1-5; the D gene is possibly TRBD1 (6 bases). From germline, CDR1 is MNHNY and CDR2 SVGAGI (reference sequence). This CDR3 has 13 amino acids. Trimming shortened V by 9 bases and J by 5 bases, and 14 bases separated the two germline ends. In DNA, the CDR3 is TGTGCCAGTAACAGGGACGGGGATCAGCCCCAGCATTTT. It is translated as CASNRDGDQPQHF.

This clonotype was picked up many times. The chain carries TRBV20-1 and TRBJ2-7; tentatively, D is TRBD2 (5 bases). There are 13 residues in the CDR3. V lost 5 bases to trimming and J lost 1 base, with 12 bases between them. Germline V gene data show CDR1 as DFQATT and CDR2 as SNEGSKA (reference sequence). This CDR3 is CSAEAESSYEQYF. The CDR3 DNA sequence: TGCAGTGCTGAAGCGGAATCGTCCTACGAGCAGTACTTC.

This clonotype showed up many times. V and J are TRBV27 and TRBJ2-7; D gene ambiguous. There are 15 residues in the CDR3. Germline lookup yields CDR1 MNHEY and CDR2 SMNVEV (reference sequence). Trimming cost V 3 bases and J 3 bases, with 15 bases left between them. CDR3 protein: CASSFGARVGYEQYF. In DNA form, the CDR3 reads TGTGCCAGCAGTTTTGGTGCCCGGGTAGGCTACGAGCAGTACTTC.

This clonotype appeared many times. The chain employs TRBV20-1 and TRBJ1-1; 8 positions match TRBD1. Germline lookup yields CDR1 DFQATT and CDR2 SNEGSKA (reference sequence). V dropped 5 bases and J dropped 3; count of bases not matched to a gene: 5. This CDR3 contains 13 residues. The CDR3 region is CSAFTGGDTEAFF. The CDR3 nucleotides read TGCAGTGCTTTTACAGGGGGGGACACTGAAGCTTTCTTT.

At least ten counts were recorded for this clonotype. The chain's CDR3 is CASRQVLGETQYF. The DNA for the CDR3 is TGTGCCAGCAGACAGGTTCTGGGAGAGACCCAGTACTTC. V and J are TRBV27 and TRBJ2-5, with D maybe TRBD1 (5 bases). This CDR3 is built from 13 residues. The germline CDR1 and CDR2 sequences are MNHEY and SMNVEV (reference sequence). V lost 6 bases to trimming and J lost 4 bases, with 12 bases between them.

This clonotype has ten or more counts. V gene TRBV12-3 or TRBV12-4 combines with J gene TRBJ1-3; TRBD1 might be the D (5 bases). V lost 5 bases, J lost 4 bases, and 12 bases lay in between. CDR3 length equals 14 residues. This CDR3 is CASSRGGGGNTIYF. The DNA of the CDR3 is TGTGCCAGCAGTCGCGGGGGGGGAGGAAACACCATATATTTT.

This clonotype was counted many times. V is TRBV5-1 and J is TRBJ2-3, with 8 nucleotides matching TRBD2. The J segment lost 3 bases and the V segment lost 1 base, leaving 1 base of the junction unmatched. The CDR3 sequence is 14 residues long. Germline-derived CDR1 and CDR2 are SGHRS and YFSETQ. As DNA, the CDR3 is TGCGCCAGCAGCTTGATAGCGGGGACAGATACGCAGTATTTT. This encodes CASSLIAGTDTQYF. The whole variable domain, remainder taken from reference TRBV5-1 and TRBJ2-3, is KAGVTQTPRYLIKTRGQQVTLSCSPISGHRSVSWYQQTPGQGLQFLFEYFSETQRNKGNFPGRFSGRQFSNSRSEMNVSTLELGDSALYLCASSLIAGTDTQYFGPGTRLTVL.

This clonotype occurred many times. The chain carries TRBV20-1 and TRBJ2-4; D is possibly TRBD2 (6 bases). V was trimmed by 2 bases and J by 0 bases, leaving 23 bases between them. Germline V gene lookup returns CDR1 DFQATT and CDR2 SNEGSKA (reference sequence). The CDR3 runs to 19 residues. The CDR3 coding sequence is TGCAGTGCTAGACGAAGACTAGGCCGGGGCAAAATAGCCAAAAACATTCAGTACTTC. Protein product: CSARRRLGRGKIAKNIQYF.

Ten or more counts support this clonotype. This rearrangement joins TRBV5-1 to TRBJ2-1; 10 bases match TRBD2. Trimming took 7 bases from V and 4 from J; bases not matched to a gene: 8. The CDR3 totals 15 residues. Germline loops: CDR1 SGHRS, CDR2 YFSETQ. CDR3 protein: CASSHLAGAYNEQFF. The CDR3 coding sequence is TGCGCCAGCTCCCATCTAGCGGGGGCTTACAATGAGCAGTTCTTC.

In this sample, this clonotype turned up many times. The J gene is TRBJ2-7, the V gene TRBV5-1, with 8 bases fitting TRBD1. There are 14 residues in the CDR3. V lost 4 bases to trimming and J lost 6 bases; unmatched junction nucleotides: 9. Germline V gene sequence: CDR1 SGHRS, CDR2 YFSETQ. The CDR3 loop is CASSLGQDRAEQYF. The CDR3 nucleotides are TGCGCCAGCAGCCTTGGTCAGGACAGGGCCGAGCAGTACTTC.

The sample holds many counts of this clonotype. CDR3 in DNA: TGCAGTGCTAGTAAGATGAATAGCAATCAGCCCCAGCATTTT. Translated: CSASKMNSNQPQHF. This chain connects TRBV20-1 to TRBJ1-5; D is ambiguous. The CDR3 runs 14 residues. V lost 3 bases, J lost 0 bases, and 9 bases lay in between. CDR1 and CDR2 (germline): DFQATT, SNEGSKA (reference sequence).

This clonotype was seen ten or more times. This sequence joins TRBV20-1 and TRBJ1-3; TRBD1 matches at 7 bases. The CDR3 length is 13 residues. V was clipped by 5 bases and J by 4 bases; unmatched bases: 5. CDR1 and CDR2 from the germline V gene are DFQATT and SNEGSKA (reference sequence). Here the CDR3 reads CSAPGGSGNTIYF. The CDR3, as DNA: TGCAGTGCTCCAGGGGGGTCGGGAAACACCATATATTTT.